A single sample is the source of the 26 T cell receptor beta chains below, sequenced in a study of T-cell reconstitution after alpha-beta-depleted transplantation in children. The authors prepared the TCRbeta library with unique molecular identifiers. TCRdb passed the PCR reads through MiXCR, listing each CDR3 protein once. This table has roughly 300,000 distinct CDR3 sequences, about 9.3% appearing once. The source was PBMCs from the stem cell graft donor, collected from the stem cell graft. The origin of the receptors is a human donor who donated a stem cell graft to a child with acute lymphoblastic leukemia.

The V call is TRBV29-1, the J call TRBJ2-3; TRBD2 aligns across 9 bases. V shed 3 bases and J 6 bases; nucleotides not matched to a gene: 13. Germline V gene sequence: CDR1 SQVTM, CDR2 ANQGSEA. This CDR3 spans 16 amino acids. CDR3 sequence reads: CSVDARLAGTPDTQYF. In DNA form, the CDR3 reads TGCAGCGTTGACGCACGGCTAGCGGGAACTCCGGATACGCAGTATTTT.

A few counts support this clonotype. The V and J genes are TRBV4-2 and TRBJ2-2, with no clear D. Germline V CDR1 and CDR2: LGHNA, YNFKEQ. Trimming took 0 bases from V and 2 from J, leaving 4 bases between them. The CDR3 is made up of 14 amino acids. CDR3 nucleotides: TGTGCCAGCAGCCAAGACAGAAACACCGGGGAGCTGTTTTTT. It translates to CASSQDRNTGELFF.

This chain connects TRBV7-9 to TRBJ2-1; TRBD1 or TRBD2 may be the D gene (6 bases each). The CDR3 totals 14 residues. V lost 5 bases and J lost 7, with 15 bases in between. CDR1 SEHNR and CDR2 FQNEAQ come from the germline V gene (reference sequence). This CDR3 is CASSSLEGGNEQFF. Here the CDR3 DNA reads TGTGCCAGCAGCAGCTTGGAGGGGGGAAATGAGCAGTTCTTC.

The rearrangement uses TRBV7-2 and TRBJ1-1, with D possibly being TRBD1 (5 bases). The CDR3 runs 13 residues. Trimming shortened V by 0 bases and J by 12 bases, and 14 bases separated the two germline ends. Germline V gene lookup returns CDR1 SGHTA and CDR2 FQGNSA. CDR3 sequence reads: CASSLARQGLTFF. For the CDR3, the DNA is TGTGCCAGCAGCTTAGCGCGTCAGGGTCTAACTTTCTTT.

The V call is TRBV12-3 or TRBV12-4, the J call TRBJ2-7; 9 bases map to TRBD2. The CDR3 extends over 14 amino acids. The J segment lost 5 bases and the V segment lost 3 bases, leaving 5 bases of the junction unmatched. CDR3 loop: CASSFIAGDHEQYF. The CDR3 bases are TGTGCCAGCAGTTTTATAGCGGGAGATCACGAGCAGTACTTC.

This clonotype was observed a few times. This sequence joins TRBV6-2 or TRBV6-3 and TRBJ2-7; 7 bases are shared with TRBD1. Germline-derived CDR1 and CDR2 are MNHEY and SVGEGT. Trimming at V came to 7 bases and at J to 1 base, leaving 4 bases not matched to a gene. The CDR3 spans 13 residues. The CDR3 DNA sequence: TGTGCCAGCAAGTGGGACAGATCCTACGAGCAGTACTTC. The encoded protein is CASKWDRSYEQYF.

This clonotype was detected only a few times. The V gene is TRBV5-1, the J gene TRBJ2-7; the match to TRBD1 covers 9 bases. The junction had 6 bases not matched to a gene; V was cut back by 3 bases and J by 2 bases. Germline-derived CDR1 and CDR2 are SGHRS and YFSETQ. The CDR3 has 15 residues. In DNA form, the CDR3 reads TGCGCCAGCAGCTCGGGACAGGGTAGCCCCTACGAGCAGTACTTC. Amino acid sequence: CASSSGQGSPYEQYF.

The chain uses TRBV18 and TRBJ1-6; 8 bases fit TRBD1. Per germline, CDR1 KGHSH and CDR2 LQKENI. This CDR3 comprises 14 residues. The V and J ends lost 5 bases and 10 bases, in that order; junction bases with no gene match: 7. CDR3 DNA sequence: TGTGCCAGCTCAACCGGGCAGGGGGCCTCACCCCTCCACTTT. Its translation is CASSTGQGASPLHF.

Ten or more counts support this clonotype. The chain joins TRBV20-1 to TRBJ2-7; 11 bases are shared with TRBD2. V was clipped by 3 bases and J by 3 bases; unmatched bases: 13. The germline V gene encodes CDR1 DFQATT and CDR2 SNEGSKA (reference sequence). The CDR3 contains 17 residues. CDR3 bases: TGCAGTGCTAGGGCACTAGCGGGAGAAGGGCTAATCTACGAGCAGTACTTC. Amino acid sequence: CSARALAGEGLIYEQYF.

This clonotype has a count of ten or more. The chain is built from TRBV28 and TRBJ2-7, with 7 bases fitting TRBD2. Germline CDR1 MDHEN, CDR2 SYDVKM. CDR3 length equals 14 residues. Unmatched junction bases numbered 4, after V lost 3 bases and J lost 2 bases. CDR3 coding DNA: TGTGCCAGCAGTTTCGGGACTATTCCCTACGAGCAGTACTTC. Amino acids: CASSFGTIPYEQYF. Supplemented by reference TRBV28 and TRBJ2-7, the full variable domain reads DVKVTQSSRYLVKRTGEKVFLECVQDMDHENMFWYRQDPGLGLRLIYFSYDVKMKEKGDIPEGYSVSREKKERFSLILESASTNQTSMYLCASSFGTIPYEQYFGPGTRLTVT.

The chain uses TRBV29-1 and TRBJ1-2; TRBD1 aligns across 12 bases. Trimming took 6 bases from V and 8 from J; bases not matched to a gene: 7. The germline V gene has CDR1 SQVTM and CDR2 ANQGSEA. The CDR3 sequence is 13 residues long. The CDR3 protein is CSVMGQGARGYTF. CDR3 sequence (DNA): TGCAGCGTGATGGGACAGGGGGCGCGGGGCTACACCTTC.

This clonotype showed up many times. V gene TRBV20-1 combines with J gene TRBJ2-1; D is unresolved. Deletions cut 1 base from V and 0 bases from J, with 13 bases between. This CDR3 has 16 amino acids. Germline V lookup: CDR1 DFQATT, CDR2 SNEGSKA (reference sequence). This CDR3 is CSARGSAVRSYNEQFF. The CDR3 nucleotides read TGCAGTGCTAGAGGGTCCGCGGTCCGCTCCTACAATGAGCAGTTCTTC.

This clonotype was seen more than once but under ten times. The chain links TRBV6-2 or TRBV6-3 to TRBJ2-2, with D possibly matching TRBD2 (5 bases). The CDR3 has 17 amino acids. The V end lost 2 bases, the J end lost 4 bases, and 17 bases lay between the germline ends. Germline V gene lookup returns CDR1 MNHEY and CDR2 SVGEGT. In DNA form, the CDR3 reads TGTGCCAGCAGTTACGAAAGAGCGGAGGTCGGCACCGGGGAGCTGTTTTTT. Amino acids: CASSYERAEVGTGELFF.

Ten or more counts support this clonotype. The V gene is TRBV10-3, the J gene TRBJ2-5; 7 bases line up with TRBD1. Germline V gives CDR1 ENHRY, CDR2 SYGVKD. The CDR3 has 15 residues. Trimming removed 3 bases from V and 0 bases from J; junction bases left unmatched: 4. CDR3 amino acids: CAISEVTGNQETQYF. Here the CDR3 DNA reads TGTGCCATCAGTGAAGTGACAGGGAACCAAGAGACCCAGTACTTC.

This clonotype was counted only a few times. The chain employs TRBV6-6 and TRBJ2-1; D possibly corresponds to TRBD2 (5 bases). This CDR3 comprises 12 residues. With 6 bases removed from V and 12 bases from J, the gap between germline ends came to 15 bases. Germline CDR1 is MNHNY and CDR2 is SVGAGI (reference sequence). CDR3 nucleotide sequence: TGTGCCAGCAGGGACTCACCCAAGGGGCAGTTCTTC. Amino acid sequence: CASRDSPKGQFF.

This clonotype was seen at least ten times. The V gene is TRBV7-2, the J gene TRBJ2-7; no clear D. This CDR3 contains 12 residues. The germline gives CDR1 SGHTA, CDR2 FQGNSA. Trimming shortened V by 5 bases and J by 7 bases, and 12 bases separated the two germline ends. In DNA form, the CDR3 reads TGTGCCAGCAGCCCGACCCACTGGGAGCAGTACTTC. Its protein is CASSPTHWEQYF.

This clonotype has a count of ten or more. The gene calls are TRBV13 and TRBJ2-3; 7 bases align to TRBD2. The trim removed 5 bases at V and 4 bases at J, leaving 6 bases unmatched. The CDR3 runs to 14 residues. Germline lookup yields CDR1 PRHDT and CDR2 FYEKMQ (reference sequence). The CDR3 DNA sequence: TGTGCCAGCAGCACGGCGGGAGTGTCAGATACGCAGTATTTT. Amino acids: CASSTAGVSDTQYF. Combining the CDR3 with reference TRBV13 and TRBJ2-3 gives the whole variable domain AAGVIQSPRHLIKEKRETATLKCYPIPRHDTVYWYQQGPGQDPQFLISFYEKMQSDKGSIPDRFSAQQFSDYHSELNMSSLELGDSALYFCASSTAGVSDTQYFGPGTRLTVL.

This clonotype was seen only a few times. The V and J genes are TRBV30 and TRBJ1-5; D is possibly TRBD1 (6 bases). Germline V gives CDR1 GTSNPN, CDR2 SVGIG (reference sequence). Trimming removed 5 bases at V and 9 bases at J, with 23 bases between. This CDR3 region has 15 residues. CDR3 sequence: CAWGRAGTGTLPQHF. CDR3 sequence (DNA): TGTGCCTGGGGCAGAGCCGGGACCGGGACATTGCCCCAGCATTTT.

The genes are TRBV29-1 and TRBJ1-5; 9 bases fit TRBD1. This CDR3 spans 13 amino acids. Germline CDR1 is SQVTM and CDR2 is ANQGSEA. V dropped 7 bases and J dropped 5; count of bases not matched to a gene: 6. Written as DNA, the CDR3 is TGCAGCGCCGCCCGGGACAGGGATCAGCCCCAGCATTTT. Protein: CSAARDRDQPQHF.

This clonotype was seen more than once but under ten times. The V call is TRBV15, the J call TRBJ2-5; possibly TRBD1 for D (5 bases). The V end lost 3 bases, the J end lost 2 bases, and 7 bases lay between the germline ends. The germline CDR1 and CDR2 sequences are LNHNV and YYDKDF (reference sequence). The CDR3 spans 13 residues. CDR3 DNA sequence: TGTGCCACCAGCAGGACAGTACAAGAGACCCAGTACTTC. It yields the protein CATSRTVQETQYF.

This clonotype has a count of ten or more. The chain employs TRBV12-3 or TRBV12-4 and TRBJ2-5; TRBD2 matches at 9 bases. There are 17 residues in the CDR3. V shed 5 bases and J 3 bases; nucleotides not matched to a gene: 13. CDR3 loop: CASSRGPASGIEETQYF. CDR3 in DNA: TGTGCCAGCAGTAGGGGACCGGCTAGCGGGATAGAAGAGACCCAGTACTTC.

The chain joins TRBV5-1 to TRBJ2-3, with D perhaps TRBD2 (7 bases). This CDR3 has 15 residues. CDR1 and CDR2 (germline): SGHRS, YFSETQ. The V end was cut by 4 bases, the J end by 2 bases, with 14 bases between. CDR3 sequence (DNA): TGCGCCAGCAGCCCGGGTGGGGGGGCCACAGATACGCAGTATTTT. It is translated as CASSPGGGATDTQYF.

At least ten counts were recorded for this clonotype. The chain carries TRBV11-2 and TRBJ2-2; 11 bases fit TRBD2. The CDR3 has 14 amino acids. V shed 5 bases and J 6 bases; nucleotides not matched to a gene: 2. Germline V gives CDR1 SGHAT, CDR2 FQNNGV. CDR3 DNA: TGTGCCAGCAGCGCGGGACTAGCGGCCGGGGAGCTGTTTTTT. Protein sequence: CASSAGLAAGELFF. Full variable domain (missing parts from reference TRBV11-2 and TRBJ2-2): EAGVAQSPRYKIIEKRQSVAFWCNPISGHATLYWYQQILGQGPKLLIQFQNNGVVDDSQLPKDRFSAERLKGVDSTLKIQPAKLEDSAVYLCASSAGLAAGELFFGEGSRLTVL.

This chain uses TRBV28 with TRBJ1-4, with a weak D call TRBD1 (6 bases). Germline V lookup: CDR1 MDHEN, CDR2 SYDVKM. The V end lost 3 bases, the J end lost 5 bases, and 31 bases lay between the germline ends. This CDR3 comprises 21 residues. DNA for the CDR3: TGTGCCAGCAGTTTGGGGATACTAAGAGCACGAGGAAGGGGGGGAAATGAAAAACTGTTTTTT. Translation: CASSLGILRARGRGGNEKLFF.

This clonotype was counted at least ten times. The rearrangement uses TRBV7-2 and TRBJ2-7; D call uncertain. The germline gives CDR1 SGHTA, CDR2 FQGNSA. The CDR3 totals 15 residues. V was shortened by 1 base and J by 2 bases, with 12 bases between the two germline ends. The CDR3 sequence is CASSLVLLGAYEQYF. The CDR3, as DNA: TGTGCCAGCAGCTTAGTTCTCCTAGGAGCCTACGAGCAGTACTTC.

This clonotype appeared many times. The J gene is TRBJ2-1, the V gene TRBV7-3; 7 bases are a match to TRBD1. Germline V gene lookup returns CDR1 SGHTA and CDR2 FQGTGA. The CDR3 runs 14 residues. V was pared by 5 bases and J by 10 bases, with 11 bases of the junction left unmatched. The CDR3 DNA reads as TGTGCCAGCAGCCGACAGGGTCTTCTCCACGAGCAGTTCTTC. This sequence encodes CASSRQGLLHEQFF.